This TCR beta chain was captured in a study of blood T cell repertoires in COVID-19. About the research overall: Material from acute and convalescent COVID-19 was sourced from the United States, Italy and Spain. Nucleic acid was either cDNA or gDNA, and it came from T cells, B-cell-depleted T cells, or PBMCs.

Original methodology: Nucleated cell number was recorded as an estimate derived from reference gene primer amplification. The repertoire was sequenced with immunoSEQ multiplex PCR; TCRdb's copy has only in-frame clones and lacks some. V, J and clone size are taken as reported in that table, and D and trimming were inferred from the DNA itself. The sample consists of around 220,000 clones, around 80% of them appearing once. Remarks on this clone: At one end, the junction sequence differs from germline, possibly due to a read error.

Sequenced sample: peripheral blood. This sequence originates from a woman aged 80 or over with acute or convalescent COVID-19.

The CDR3, as DNA: TGTACCTGGAGTCTACTTAGTGGCAGGGGCAATGGCTACACCTTC. Translation: CTWSLLSGRGNGYTF. The rearrangement links TRBV30 to TRBJ1-2, with a weak D call TRBD1 (6 bases). The CDR3 consists of 15 residues. Germline loops: CDR1 GTSNPN, CDR2 SVGIG (reference sequence).